The clone carrying this TCR beta chain was picked up a small number of times. These data belong to a study of blood T cell repertoires in COVID-19. V lost 6 bases, J lost 6 bases, and 7 bases stayed unmatched. CDR1 is MNHEY, CDR2 SMNVEV, per germline (reference sequence). This CDR3 spans 15 amino acids. Profiled with immunoSEQ multiplex PCR; TCRdb holds only in-frame clones, not every one. This sample has 140,000 to 150,000 clones, with 75% to 90% found just once. Sequencing was performed on PBMCs or T cells enriched from blood (not recorded which). The source of this sequence is a man aged 55 to 70 who had recovered from COVID-19. The rearrangement uses TRBV27 and TRBJ2-3; 12 positions match TRBD1. Written as DNA, the CDR3 is TGTGCCAGCAGCCTCGGGGGACAGGGGGCGGATACGCAGTATTTT. Its protein product is CASSLGGQGADTQYF.